The text below deals with one T cell receptor (beta chain). Unique molecular identifiers were incorporated into the prepared TCRbeta library. TCRdb reanalysed the PCR reads using MiXCR and keeps one entry per CDR3 protein. In the table there are approximately 350,000 distinct CDR3 sequences, around 16% of which are singletons. V shed 8 bases, J shed 2 bases, and the junction held 2 bases outside the gene matches. CDR1 and CDR2 (germline): SNHLY, FYNNEI. CDR3 length: 12 amino acids. The data belong to a study of T-cell reconstitution after alpha-beta-depleted transplantation in children. The chain couples TRBV2 to TRBJ2-5, with TRBD1 matching over 7 bases. The sample here was PBMCs, mostly from graft donor cells, taken 360 days after TCRalphabeta/CD19-depleted stem cell transplant. This clonotype originated in a male patient between 2 and 10 years old who had a stem cell transplant for acute lymphoblastic leukemia, so the T cells may come from the graft donor. The CDR3 here is CASGQVQETQYF. The CDR3 nucleotides are TGTGCCAGCGGACAGGTTCAAGAGACCCAGTACTTC.